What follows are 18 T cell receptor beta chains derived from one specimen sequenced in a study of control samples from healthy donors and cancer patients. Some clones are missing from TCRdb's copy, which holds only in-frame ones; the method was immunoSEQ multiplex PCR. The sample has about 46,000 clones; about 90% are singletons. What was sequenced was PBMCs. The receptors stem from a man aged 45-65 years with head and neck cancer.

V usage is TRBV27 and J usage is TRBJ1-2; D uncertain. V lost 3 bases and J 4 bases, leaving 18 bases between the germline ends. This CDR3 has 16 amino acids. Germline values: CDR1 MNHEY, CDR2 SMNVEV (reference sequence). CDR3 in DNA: TGTGCCAGCAGTTTCCAGAGAAGGGAGGGCCTCTATGGCTACACCTTC. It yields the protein CASSFQRREGLYGYTF.

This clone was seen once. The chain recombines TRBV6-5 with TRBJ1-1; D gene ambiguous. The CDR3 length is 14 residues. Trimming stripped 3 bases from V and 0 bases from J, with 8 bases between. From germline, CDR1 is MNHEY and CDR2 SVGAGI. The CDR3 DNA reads TGTGCCAGCAGTTATACAGTCATGAACACTGAAGCTTTCTTT. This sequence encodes CASSYTVMNTEAFF.

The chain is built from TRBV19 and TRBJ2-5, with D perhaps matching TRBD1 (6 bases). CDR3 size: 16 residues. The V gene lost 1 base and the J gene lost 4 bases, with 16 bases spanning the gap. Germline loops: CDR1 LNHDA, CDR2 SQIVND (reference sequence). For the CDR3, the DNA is TGTGCCAGTAGTATAGGGTCACGGGACAAAGGAGAGACCCAGTACTTC. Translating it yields CASSIGSRDKGETQYF.

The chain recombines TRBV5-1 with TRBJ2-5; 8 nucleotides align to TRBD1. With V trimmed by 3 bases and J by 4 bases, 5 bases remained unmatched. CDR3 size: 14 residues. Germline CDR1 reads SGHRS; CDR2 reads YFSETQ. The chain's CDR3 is CASSSNDRGETQYF. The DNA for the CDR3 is TGCGCCAGCAGCTCCAATGACAGGGGAGAGACCCAGTACTTC.

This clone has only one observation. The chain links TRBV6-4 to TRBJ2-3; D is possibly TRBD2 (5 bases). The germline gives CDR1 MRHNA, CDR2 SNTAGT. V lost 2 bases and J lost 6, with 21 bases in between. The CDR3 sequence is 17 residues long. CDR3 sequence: CASSDRPGSRFKDTQYF. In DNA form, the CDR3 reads TGTGCCAGCAGTGACCGGCCGGGGTCGAGGTTCAAGGATACGCAGTATTTT.

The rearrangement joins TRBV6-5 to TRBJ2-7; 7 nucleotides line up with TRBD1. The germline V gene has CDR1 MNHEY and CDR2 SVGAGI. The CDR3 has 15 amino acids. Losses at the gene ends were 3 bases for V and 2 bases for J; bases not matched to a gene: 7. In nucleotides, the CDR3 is TGTGCCAGCAGTTATGGCTACACAGGGGCCTACGAGCAGTACTTC. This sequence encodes CASSYGYTGAYEQYF.

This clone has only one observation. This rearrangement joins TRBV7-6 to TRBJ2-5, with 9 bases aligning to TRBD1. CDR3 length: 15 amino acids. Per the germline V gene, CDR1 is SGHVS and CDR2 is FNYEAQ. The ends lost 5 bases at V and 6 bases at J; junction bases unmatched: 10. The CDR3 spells CASSVGTGIRQTQYF. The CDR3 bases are TGTGCCAGCAGCGTCGGGACAGGGATTCGGCAGACCCAGTACTTC.

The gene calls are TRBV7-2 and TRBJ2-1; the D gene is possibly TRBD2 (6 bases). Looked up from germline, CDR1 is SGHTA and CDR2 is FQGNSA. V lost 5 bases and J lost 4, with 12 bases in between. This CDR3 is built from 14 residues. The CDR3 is CASSLGTGYNEQFF. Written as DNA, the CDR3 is TGTGCCAGCAGCCTCGGGACTGGGTACAATGAGCAGTTCTTC.

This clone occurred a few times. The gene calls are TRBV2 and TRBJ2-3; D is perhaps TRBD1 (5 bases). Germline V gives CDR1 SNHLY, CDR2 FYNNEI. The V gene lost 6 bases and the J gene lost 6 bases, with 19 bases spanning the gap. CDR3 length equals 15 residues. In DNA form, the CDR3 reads TGTGCCAGCAGAAGGGCCCCTTCAGGGTTGGATACGCAGTATTTT. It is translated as CASRRAPSGLDTQYF.

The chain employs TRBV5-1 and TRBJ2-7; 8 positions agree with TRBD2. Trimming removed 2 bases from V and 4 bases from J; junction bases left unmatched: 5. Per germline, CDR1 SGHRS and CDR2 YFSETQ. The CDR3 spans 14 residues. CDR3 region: CASSLGTSRYEQYF. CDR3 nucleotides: TGCGCCAGCAGCTTAGGGACTAGTAGGTACGAGCAGTACTTC. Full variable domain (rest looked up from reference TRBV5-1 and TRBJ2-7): KAGVTQTPRYLIKTRGQQVTLSCSPISGHRSVSWYQQTPGQGLQFLFEYFSETQRNKGNFPGRFSGRQFSNSRSEMNVSTLELGDSALYLCASSLGTSRYEQYFGPGTRLTVT.

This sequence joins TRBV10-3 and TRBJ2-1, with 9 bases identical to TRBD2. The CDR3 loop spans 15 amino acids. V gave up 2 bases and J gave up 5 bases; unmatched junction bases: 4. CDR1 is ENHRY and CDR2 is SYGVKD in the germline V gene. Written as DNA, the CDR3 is TGTGCCATCAGTGAGAGGTCTAGCGGGAACAATGAGCAGTTCTTC. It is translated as CAISERSSGNNEQFF.

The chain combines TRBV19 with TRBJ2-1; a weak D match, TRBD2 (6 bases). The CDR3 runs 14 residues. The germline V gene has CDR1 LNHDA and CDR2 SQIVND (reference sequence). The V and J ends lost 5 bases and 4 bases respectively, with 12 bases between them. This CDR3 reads CASSPRTTYNEQFF. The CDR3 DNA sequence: TGTGCCAGTAGTCCCCGGACTACTTACAATGAGCAGTTCTTC. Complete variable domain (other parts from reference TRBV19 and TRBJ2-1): DGGITQSPKYLFRKEGQNVTLSCEQNLNHDAMYWYRQDPGQGLRLIYYSQIVNDFQKGDIAEGYSVSREKKESFPLTVTSAQKNPTAFYLCASSPRTTYNEQFFGPGTRLTVL.

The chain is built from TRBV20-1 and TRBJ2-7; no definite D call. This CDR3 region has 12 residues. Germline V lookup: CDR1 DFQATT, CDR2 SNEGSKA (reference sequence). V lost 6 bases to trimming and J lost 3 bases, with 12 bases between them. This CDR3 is CSASPLLYEQYF. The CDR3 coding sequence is TGCAGTGCGAGTCCCTTACTCTACGAGCAGTACTTC.

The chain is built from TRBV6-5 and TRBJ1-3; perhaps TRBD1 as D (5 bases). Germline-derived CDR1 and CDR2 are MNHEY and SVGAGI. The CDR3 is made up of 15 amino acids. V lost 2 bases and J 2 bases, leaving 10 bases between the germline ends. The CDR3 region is CASSYRGYPGNTIYF. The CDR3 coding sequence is TGTGCCAGCAGTTACAGGGGTTATCCTGGAAACACCATATATTTT.

The CDR3 here is CASSVFTDNSPLHF. The CDR3 nucleotides are TGTGCCAGCAGCGTTTTTACAGATAATTCACCCCTCCACTTT. The chain couples TRBV9 to TRBJ1-6, with unresolved D. Trimming stripped 2 bases from V and 5 bases from J, with 8 bases between. Germline loops: CDR1 SGDLS, CDR2 YYNGEE. This CDR3 is built from 14 residues.

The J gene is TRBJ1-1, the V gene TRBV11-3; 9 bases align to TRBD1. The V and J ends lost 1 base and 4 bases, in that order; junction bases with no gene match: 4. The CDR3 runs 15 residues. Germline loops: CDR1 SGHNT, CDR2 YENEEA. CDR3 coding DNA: TGTGCCAGCAGCTTAGCCCAGGACAGGGGCACTGAAGCTTTCTTT. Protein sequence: CASSLAQDRGTEAFF.

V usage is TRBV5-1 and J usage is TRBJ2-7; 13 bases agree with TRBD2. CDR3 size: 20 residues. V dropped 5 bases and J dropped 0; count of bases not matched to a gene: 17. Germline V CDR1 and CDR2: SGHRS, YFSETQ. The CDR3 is CASSLLPGTSGTASSYEQYF. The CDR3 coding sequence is TGCGCCAGCAGTCTATTGCCCGGGACTAGCGGGACAGCCAGCTCCTACGAGCAGTACTTC.

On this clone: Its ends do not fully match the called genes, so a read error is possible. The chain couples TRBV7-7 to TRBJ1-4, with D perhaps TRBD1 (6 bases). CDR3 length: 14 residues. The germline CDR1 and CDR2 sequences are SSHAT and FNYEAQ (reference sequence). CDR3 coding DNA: TGTGCTAGCAGCTTAGCAGGGGAGGGAGAAAAACTGTTTTTT. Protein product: CASSLAGEGEKLFF. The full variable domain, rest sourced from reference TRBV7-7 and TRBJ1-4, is GAGVSQSPRYKVTKRGQDVTLRCDPISSHATLYWYQQALGQGPEFLTYFNYEAQPDKSGLPSDRFSAERPEGSISTLTIQRTEQRDSAMYRCASSLAGEGEKLFFGSGTQLSVL.